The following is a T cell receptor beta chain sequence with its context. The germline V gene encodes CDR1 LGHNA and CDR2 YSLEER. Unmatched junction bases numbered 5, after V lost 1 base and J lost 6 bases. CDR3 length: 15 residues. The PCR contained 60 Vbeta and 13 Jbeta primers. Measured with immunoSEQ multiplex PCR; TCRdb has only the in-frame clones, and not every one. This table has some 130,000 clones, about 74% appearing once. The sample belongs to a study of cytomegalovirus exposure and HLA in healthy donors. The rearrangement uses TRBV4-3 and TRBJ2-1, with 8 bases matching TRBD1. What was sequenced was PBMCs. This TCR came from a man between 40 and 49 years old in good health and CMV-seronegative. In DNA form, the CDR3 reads TGCGCCAGCAGCCAAGCCAGGGGGCAGGTCAATGAGCAGTTCTTC. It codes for CASSQARGQVNEQFF.